This record covers a single T cell receptor (beta chain). What it binds is unknown. This specimen comes from a study of T cell responses to AZD1222 COVID-19 vaccine. General observations from the study: White British people made up most donors, females outnumbered males, and clonal diversity was possibly underestimated. CD4 TCRs covered the whole spike, strongest at regions 160-218 and 743-854.

The protocol was immunoSEQ multiplex PCR, while the TCRdb copy is restricted to in-frame clones and leaves out a portion. The table lists tens of thousands of clones, around nine tenths of them singletons. The CDR3 covers 17 residues. CDR1 and CDR2 (germline): SQVTM, ANQGSEA. V lost 6 bases, J lost 3 bases, and 17 bases stayed unmatched. The receptor was derived from an adult in good health. The chain couples TRBV29-1 to TRBJ2-3; TRBD1 agrees at 8 bases. The sequencing here drew on peripheral blood, taken on day 0 of AZD1222 vaccination. The CDR3: CSVDLFLGQGRTDTQYF. The CDR3 DNA sequence: TGCAGCGTCGACCTATTCCTCGGACAGGGTAGGACAGATACGCAGTATTTT.